Each of the 21 T cell receptor beta chains below was sequenced from the same sample in a study of T cell responses to AZD1222 COVID-19 vaccine listed by TCRdb under 2021. The time point label corresponds to: baseline before first vaccination. Libraries came from the immunoSEQ multiplex PCR assay. TCRdb holds this immuneACCESS table with in-frame rearrangements only. Some clones are missing; in checked studies, unresolved V genes explain under half, and the rest has no known cause. This sample lists some 61,000 clones; approximately 84% were detected once. The ten largest clonotypes hold 15% to 20% of the sample. This specimen was peripheral blood, taken on day 0 of AZD1222 vaccination. Every receptor here comes from an adult in good health.

CDR3 amino acids: CASSPPLREGYNEQFF. DNA for the CDR3: TGCGCCAGCAGCCCACCTCTGCGGGAGGGTTACAATGAGCAGTTCTTC. The chain carries TRBV5-1 and TRBJ2-1; 9 bases fit TRBD2. The V and J ends lost 4 bases and 4 bases, in that order; junction bases with no gene match: 9. Germline V lookup: CDR1 SGHRS, CDR2 YFSETQ. This CDR3 has 16 amino acids.

This rearrangement joins TRBV14 to TRBJ2-3, with D perhaps matching TRBD2 (6 bases). The V gene's germline CDR1 is SGHDN and CDR2 FVKESK. The CDR3 totals 14 residues. Trimming pared 3 bases from V and 2 bases from J, leaving 9 bases between. In DNA, the CDR3 is TGTGCCAGCAGCCAGGGACTTTCCACAGATACGCAGTATTTT. Amino acid sequence: CASSQGLSTDTQYF. Together with reference TRBV14 and TRBJ2-3, the CDR3 gives the full variable domain: EAGVTQFPSHSVIEKGQTVTLRCDPISGHDNLYWYRRVMGKEIKFLLHFVKESKQDESGMPNNRFLAERTGGTYSTLKVQPAELEDSGVYFCASSQGLSTDTQYFGPGTRLTVL.

The chain combines TRBV28 with TRBJ2-3; 9 bases match TRBD2. This CDR3 contains 17 residues. From germline, CDR1 is MDHEN and CDR2 SYDVKM. Trimming removed 4 bases from V and 5 bases from J; junction bases left unmatched: 13. The CDR3 coding sequence is TGTGCCAGCAGTTCCATAAGACTAGCGGAGAGGAGAGATACGCAGTATTTT. It codes for CASSSIRLAERRDTQYF.

This clone was counted only a few times. The chain carries TRBV18 and TRBJ1-6; D remains unclear. There are 14 residues in the CDR3. V lost 3 bases and J 10 bases, leaving 13 bases between the germline ends. CDR1 is KGHSH, CDR2 LQKENI, per germline. CDR3 sequence: CASSPSGELSPLHF. CDR3 DNA sequence: TGTGCCAGCTCACCCTCTGGGGAGTTGTCACCCCTCCACTTT.

This clone has more than one count but fewer than ten. This chain links TRBV7-9 with TRBJ1-2; D is unresolved. Germline V gene lookup returns CDR1 SEHNR and CDR2 FQNEAQ (reference sequence). V was clipped by 2 bases and J by 5 bases, with 12 bases between them. CDR3 length: 14 amino acids. The CDR3 region is CASSLNSLTYGYTF. The CDR3 DNA reads TGTGCCAGCAGCTTAAACAGCCTAACGTATGGCTACACCTTC. The full variable domain, rest sourced from reference TRBV7-9 and TRBJ1-2, is DTGVSQNPRHKITKRGQNVTFRCDPISEHNRLYWYRQTLGQGPEFLTYFQNEAQLEKSRLLSDRFSAERPKGSFSTLEIQRTEQGDSAMYLCASSLNSLTYGYTFGSGTRLTVV.

This chain joins TRBV6-2 or TRBV6-3 and TRBJ1-1; D might be TRBD1 (6 bases). Germline CDR1 and CDR2: MNHEY and SVGEGT. Trimming took off 2 bases at V and 3 bases at J, with 16 bases between the two ends. CDR3 length equals 16 residues. The CDR3 spells CASSYRQGWTDTEAFF. CDR3 DNA sequence: TGTGCCAGCAGTTACCGGCAGGGGTGGACGGACACTGAAGCTTTCTTT.

In DNA form, the CDR3 reads TGTGCCAGCAGTTACGGTGGAGGGGAAGCTTTCTTT. Translation: CASSYGGGEAFF. The chain couples TRBV6-6 to TRBJ1-1; the D is unclear. V was pared by 2 bases and J by 8 bases, with 9 bases between. Germline CDR1 and CDR2: MNHNY and SVGAGI (reference sequence). This CDR3 spans 12 amino acids.

This clone was recorded once. The J gene is TRBJ2-1, the V gene TRBV4-1; TRBD2 might be the D (6 bases). Trimming removed 6 bases at V and 0 bases at J, with 15 bases between. CDR1 is MGHRA, CDR2 YSYEKL, per germline. The CDR3 spans 16 residues. The CDR3 is CASSPDSRDSYNEQFF. The CDR3 bases are TGCGCCAGCAGTCCCGACTCGCGGGACTCCTACAATGAGCAGTTCTTC.

This clone was picked up a small number of times. V and J are TRBV7-9 and TRBJ1-5; D unclear. The CDR3 covers 14 residues. Trimming took off 3 bases at V and 5 bases at J, with 11 bases between the two ends. Germline V gene lookup returns CDR1 SEHNR and CDR2 FQNEAQ (reference sequence). CDR3 DNA: TGTGCCAGCAGCTTCGGGTCAGCCGATCAGCCCCAGCATTTT. It encodes CASSFGSADQPQHF. The entire variable domain, with the rest obtained from reference TRBV7-9 and TRBJ1-5, is as follows: DTGVSQNPRHKITKRGQNVTFRCDPISEHNRLYWYRQTLGQGPEFLTYFQNEAQLEKSRLLSDRFSAERPKGSFSTLEIQRTEQGDSAMYLCASSFGSADQPQHFGDGTRLSIL.

V is TRBV7-9 and J is TRBJ2-7; D ambiguous. The V gene lost 3 bases and the J gene lost 3 bases, with 6 bases spanning the gap. Looked up from germline, CDR1 is SEHNR and CDR2 is FQNEAQ (reference sequence). This CDR3 is 12 amino acids long. CDR3 residues: CASSLNSYEQYF. The DNA of the CDR3 is TGTGCCAGCAGCTTGAACAGCTACGAGCAGTACTTC.

The genes are TRBV19 and TRBJ1-5; maybe TRBD1 (5 bases). The CDR3 extends over 15 amino acids. Germline V lookup: CDR1 LNHDA, CDR2 SQIVND (reference sequence). Between the trimmed V and J ends, which lost 6 bases and 5 bases, there was a span of 17 bases. The CDR3 loop reads CASRTSRDGHQPQHF. The DNA for the CDR3 is TGTGCCAGTAGAACCTCCCGGGACGGACATCAGCCCCAGCATTTT.

This clone was counted a single time. V gene TRBV3-1 (or the pseudogene TRBV3-2) combines with J gene TRBJ2-7, with 7 bases fitting TRBD2. CDR1 and CDR2 from the germline V gene are LGHDT and YNNKEL (reference sequence). The CDR3 has 14 amino acids. V lost 3 bases, J lost 5 bases, and 7 bases stayed unmatched. The CDR3 here is CASSQLRERDEQYF. CDR3 bases: TGTGCCAGCAGCCAGTTGCGGGAGAGGGACGAGCAGTACTTC.

V is TRBV3-1 (or the pseudogene TRBV3-2) and J is TRBJ2-3, with 10 nucleotides matching TRBD1. V was pared by 4 bases and J by 3 bases, with 10 bases of the junction left unmatched. CDR3 size: 17 residues. CDR1 is LGHDT and CDR2 is YNNKEL in the germline V gene (reference sequence). CDR3 region: CASSLAIGTGETDTQYF. The CDR3 nucleotides are TGTGCCAGCAGCCTTGCTATCGGGACAGGGGAGACAGATACGCAGTATTTT.

This chain joins TRBV27 and TRBJ2-3; 8 nucleotides agree with TRBD2. CDR1 is MNHEY and CDR2 is SMNVEV in the germline V gene (reference sequence). CDR3 size: 15 residues. The V segment lost 2 bases and the J segment 3 bases; nucleotides outside the gene matches: 4. The CDR3, as DNA: TGTGCCAGCAGTTTAGAGCGGGAGAGGACAGATACGCAGTATTTT. Protein product: CASSLERERTDTQYF.

This sequence joins TRBV3-1 (or the pseudogene TRBV3-2) and TRBJ1-4, with D unresolved. V gave up 8 bases and J gave up 7 bases, with 11 bases separating them. Germline V gene lookup returns CDR1 LGHDT and CDR2 YNNKEL (reference sequence). The CDR3 is made up of 12 amino acids. CDR3 sequence: CASGQSGEKLFF. CDR3 bases: TGTGCCAGCGGGCAGTCGGGTGAAAAACTGTTTTTT.

This chain links TRBV19 with TRBJ2-2; 7 bases map to TRBD2. Germline CDR1 is LNHDA and CDR2 is SQIVND (reference sequence). After removal of 1 base from V and 5 bases from J, the junction contained 16 bases not matched to a gene. The length of the CDR3 is 19 residues. The CDR3 region is CASSIVPLADNLRTGELFF. Here the CDR3 DNA reads TGTGCCAGTAGTATAGTCCCCCTAGCGGATAATCTGCGGACCGGGGAGCTGTTTTTT.

This clone was recorded only once. The chain recombines TRBV5-6 with TRBJ1-1; D is undetermined. V lost 2 bases, J lost 4 bases, and 9 bases lay in between. Germline V CDR1 and CDR2: SGHDT, YYEEEE. The CDR3 is made up of 13 amino acids. The chain's CDR3 is CASSFGRSTEAFF. For the CDR3, the DNA is TGTGCCAGCAGCTTCGGGAGAAGCACTGAAGCTTTCTTT. The full variable domain, its missing parts supplied by reference TRBV5-6 and TRBJ1-1, is DAGVTQSPTHLIKTRGQQVTLRCSPKSGHDTVSWYQQALGQGPQFIFQYYEEEERQRGNFPDRFSGHQFPNYSSELNVNALLLGDSALYLCASSFGRSTEAFFGQGTRLTVV.

This chain connects TRBV9 to TRBJ1-1; 7 bases agree with TRBD1. The CDR3 sequence is 16 residues long. V gave up 0 bases and J gave up 4 bases; unmatched junction bases: 9. The germline gives CDR1 SGDLS, CDR2 YYNGEE. DNA of the CDR3: TGTGCCAGCAGCGTAGGCCACAGGGGTACGCTCACTGAAGCTTTCTTT. This codes for CASSVGHRGTLTEAFF. The variable domain in full, with the rest retrieved from reference TRBV9 and TRBJ1-1, is DSGVTQTPKHLITATGQRVTLRCSPRSGDLSVYWYQQSLDQGLQFLIQYYNGEERAKGNILERFSAQQFPDLHSELNLSSLELGDSALYFCASSVGHRGTLTEAFFGQGTRLTVV.

V and J are TRBV6-2 or TRBV6-3 and TRBJ2-3; D remains ambiguous. The CDR3 has 12 residues. Germline CDR1 reads MNHEY; CDR2 reads SVGEGT. V shed 2 bases and J shed 4 bases, with 4 bases lying between them. The CDR3 DNA reads TGTGCCAGCAGTTACCCTCCAGATACGCAGTATTTT. This gives the protein CASSYPPDTQYF.

The chain uses TRBV6-2 or TRBV6-3 and TRBJ2-4, with D uncertain. This CDR3 comprises 12 residues. V lost 6 bases, J lost 6 bases, and 9 bases lay in between. Germline V lookup: CDR1 MNHEY, CDR2 SVGEGT. The CDR3 DNA reads as TGTGCCAGCAGCATCGGTCCAAACATTCAGTACTTC. Protein product: CASSIGPNIQYF.

The CDR3 nucleotides are TGTGCCAGCAGCTCCGACCCTCGACAGGGGGCGGGCACTGAAGCTTTCTTT. Amino acid sequence: CASSSDPRQGAGTEAFF. The V and J genes are TRBV5-4 and TRBJ1-1; TRBD1 matches 10 bases. Germline trimming cut 3 bases from V and 4 bases from J; bases unmatched to any gene: 12. Germline CDR1 reads SGHNT; CDR2 reads YYREEE (reference sequence). The CDR3 is made up of 17 amino acids.